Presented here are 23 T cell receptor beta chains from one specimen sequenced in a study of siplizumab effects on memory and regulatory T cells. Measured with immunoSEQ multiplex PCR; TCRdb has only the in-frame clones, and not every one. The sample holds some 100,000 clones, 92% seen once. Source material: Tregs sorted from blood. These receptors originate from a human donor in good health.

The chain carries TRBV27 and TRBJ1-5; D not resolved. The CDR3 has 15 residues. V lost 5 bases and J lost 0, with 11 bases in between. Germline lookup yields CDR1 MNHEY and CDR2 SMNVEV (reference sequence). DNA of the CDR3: TGTGCCAGCAGTCTTCTCGGCCATAGCAATCAGCCCCAGCATTTT. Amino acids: CASSLLGHSNQPQHF.

Here the CDR3 reads CASSLVRRDTDTQYF. CDR3 bases: TGCGCCAGCAGCTTGGTCAGGAGGGACACAGATACGCAGTATTTT. This sequence joins TRBV5-1 and TRBJ2-3; D is perhaps TRBD2 (6 bases). The ends were cut back, 0 bases at V and 2 bases at J, with 10 bases in the middle. Germline loops: CDR1 SGHRS, CDR2 YFSETQ. There are 15 residues in the CDR3.

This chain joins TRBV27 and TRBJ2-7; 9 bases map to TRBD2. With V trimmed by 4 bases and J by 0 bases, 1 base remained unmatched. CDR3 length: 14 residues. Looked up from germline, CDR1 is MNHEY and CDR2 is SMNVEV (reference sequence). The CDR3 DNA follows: TGTGCCAGCAGTTCGGGACTAGCCTCCTACGAGCAGTACTTC. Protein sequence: CASSSGLASYEQYF.

The CDR3 region is CASLPDRKPYYGYTF. CDR3 sequence (DNA): TGTGCCAGCCTCCCCGACAGGAAACCATACTATGGCTACACCTTC. The V call is TRBV25-1, the J call TRBJ1-2, with D perhaps matching TRBD1 (6 bases). Trimming pared 8 bases from V and 3 bases from J, leaving 19 bases between. CDR3 length: 15 residues. Germline values: CDR1 MGHDK, CDR2 SYGVNS.

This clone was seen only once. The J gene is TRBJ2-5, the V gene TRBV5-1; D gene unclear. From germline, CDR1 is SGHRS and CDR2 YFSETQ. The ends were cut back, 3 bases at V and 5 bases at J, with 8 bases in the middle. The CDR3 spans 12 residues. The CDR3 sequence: CASSWSVETQYF. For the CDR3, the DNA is TGCGCCAGCAGCTGGAGTGTGGAGACCCAGTACTTC.

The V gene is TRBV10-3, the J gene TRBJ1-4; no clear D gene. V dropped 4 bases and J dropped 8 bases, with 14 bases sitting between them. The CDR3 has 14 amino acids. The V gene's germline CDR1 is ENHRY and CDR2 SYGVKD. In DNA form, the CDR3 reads TGTGCCATCAGTGCCAGGACTGGGAAGGAAAAACTGTTTTTT. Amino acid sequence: CAISARTGKEKLFF.

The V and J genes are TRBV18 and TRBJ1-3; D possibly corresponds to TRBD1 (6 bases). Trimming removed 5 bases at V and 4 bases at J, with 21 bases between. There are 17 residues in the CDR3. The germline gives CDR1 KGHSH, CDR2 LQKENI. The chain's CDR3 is CASSLYPNREIGNTIYF. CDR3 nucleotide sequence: TGTGCCAGCTCATTATACCCGAACAGGGAAATCGGAAACACCATATATTTT.

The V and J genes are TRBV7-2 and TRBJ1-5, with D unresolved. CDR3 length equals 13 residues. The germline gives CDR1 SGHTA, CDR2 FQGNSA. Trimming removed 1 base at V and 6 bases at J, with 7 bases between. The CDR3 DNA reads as TGTGCCAGCAGCTTAGAGGTTGGTCAGCCCCAGCATTTT. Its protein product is CASSLEVGQPQHF.

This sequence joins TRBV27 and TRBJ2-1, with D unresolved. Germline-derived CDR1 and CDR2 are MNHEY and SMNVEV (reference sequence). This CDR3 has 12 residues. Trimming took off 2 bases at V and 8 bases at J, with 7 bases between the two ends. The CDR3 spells CASSLEGYEQFF. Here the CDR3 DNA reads TGTGCCAGCAGTTTAGAAGGATATGAGCAGTTCTTC.

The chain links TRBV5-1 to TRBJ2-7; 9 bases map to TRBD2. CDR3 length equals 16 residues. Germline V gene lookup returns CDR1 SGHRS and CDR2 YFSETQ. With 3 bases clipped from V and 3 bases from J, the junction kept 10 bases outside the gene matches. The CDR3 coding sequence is TGCGCCAGCAGCTCACTCGGACTAGCGACCCACTACGAGCAGTACTTC. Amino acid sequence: CASSSLGLATHYEQYF.

This chain's CDR3 is CASSTIHEDQPQHF. The CDR3 bases are TGTGCCAGCAGTACTATACACGAAGATCAGCCCCAGCATTTT. This sequence joins TRBV28 and TRBJ1-5; D call uncertain. The length of the CDR3 is 14 residues. Germline assignment: CDR1 MDHEN and CDR2 SYDVKM. V was pared by 5 bases and J by 5 bases, with 13 bases between.

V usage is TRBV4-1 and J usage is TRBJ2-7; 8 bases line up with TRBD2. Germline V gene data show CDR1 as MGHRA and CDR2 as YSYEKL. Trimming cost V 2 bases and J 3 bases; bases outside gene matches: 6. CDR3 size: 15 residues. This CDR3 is CASSQNPGGGYEQYF. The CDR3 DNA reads TGCGCCAGCAGCCAAAATCCCGGGGGGGGCTACGAGCAGTACTTC.

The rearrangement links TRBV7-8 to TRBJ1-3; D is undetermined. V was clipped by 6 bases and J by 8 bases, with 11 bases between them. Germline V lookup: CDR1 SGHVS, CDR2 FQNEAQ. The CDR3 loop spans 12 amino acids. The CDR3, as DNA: TGTGCCAGCAGTACAACTACCGACACCATATATTTT. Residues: CASSTTTDTIYF.

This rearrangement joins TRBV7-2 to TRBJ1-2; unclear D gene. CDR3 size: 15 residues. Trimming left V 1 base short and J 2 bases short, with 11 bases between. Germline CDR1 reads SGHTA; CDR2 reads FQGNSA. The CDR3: CASSLVAQLNYGYTF. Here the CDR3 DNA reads TGTGCCAGCAGCTTAGTGGCCCAGCTCAACTATGGCTACACCTTC. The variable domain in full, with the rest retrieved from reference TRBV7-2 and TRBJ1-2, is GAGVSQSPSNKVTEKGKDVELRCDPISGHTALYWYRQSLGQGLEFLIYFQGNSAPDKSGLPSDRFSAERTGGSVSTLTIQRTQQEDSAVYLCASSLVAQLNYGYTFGSGTRLTVV.

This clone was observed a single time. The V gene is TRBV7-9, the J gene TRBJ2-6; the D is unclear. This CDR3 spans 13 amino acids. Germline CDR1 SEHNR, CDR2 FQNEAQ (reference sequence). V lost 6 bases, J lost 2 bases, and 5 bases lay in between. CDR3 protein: CASSRTGANVLTF. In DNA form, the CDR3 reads TGTGCCAGCAGTCGAACTGGGGCCAACGTCCTGACTTTC.

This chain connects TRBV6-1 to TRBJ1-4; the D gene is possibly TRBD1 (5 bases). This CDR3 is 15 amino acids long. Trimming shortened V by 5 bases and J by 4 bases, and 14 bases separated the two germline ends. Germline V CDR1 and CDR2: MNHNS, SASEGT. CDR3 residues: CASSPWGGSNEKLFF. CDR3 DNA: TGTGCCAGCAGTCCATGGGGGGGTAGTAATGAAAAACTGTTTTTT.

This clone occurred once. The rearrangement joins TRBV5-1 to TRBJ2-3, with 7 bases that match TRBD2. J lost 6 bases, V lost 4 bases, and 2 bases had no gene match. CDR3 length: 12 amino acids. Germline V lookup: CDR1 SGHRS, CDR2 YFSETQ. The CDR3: CASSGGGDTQYF. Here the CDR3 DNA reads TGCGCCAGCAGCGGGGGAGGGGATACGCAGTATTTT.

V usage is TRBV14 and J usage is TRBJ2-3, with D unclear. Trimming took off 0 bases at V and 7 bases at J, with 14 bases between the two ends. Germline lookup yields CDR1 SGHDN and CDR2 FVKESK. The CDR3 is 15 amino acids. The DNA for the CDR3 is TGTGCCAGCAGCCAAGACCTGAAGGTACAAAATACGCAGTATTTT. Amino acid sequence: CASSQDLKVQNTQYF.

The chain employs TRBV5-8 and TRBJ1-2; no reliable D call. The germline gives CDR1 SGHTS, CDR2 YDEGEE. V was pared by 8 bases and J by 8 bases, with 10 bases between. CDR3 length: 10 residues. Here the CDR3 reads CASYQSGYTF. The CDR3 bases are TGTGCCAGTTATCAAAGCGGCTACACCTTC.

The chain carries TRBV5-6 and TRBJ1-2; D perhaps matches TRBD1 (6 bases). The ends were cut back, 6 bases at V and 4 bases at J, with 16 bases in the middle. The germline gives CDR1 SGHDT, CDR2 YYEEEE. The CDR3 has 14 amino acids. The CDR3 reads CASTTLGGRYGYTF. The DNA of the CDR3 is TGTGCCAGCACCACGTTGGGGGGGCGCTATGGCTACACCTTC.

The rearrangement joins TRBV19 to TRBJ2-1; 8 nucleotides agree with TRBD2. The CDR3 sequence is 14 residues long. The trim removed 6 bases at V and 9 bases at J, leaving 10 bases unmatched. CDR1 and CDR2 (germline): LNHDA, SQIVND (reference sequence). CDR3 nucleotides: TGTGCCAGTAGCCCGACTAGCGTACGGGGTGAGCAGTTCTTC. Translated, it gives CASSPTSVRGEQFF.

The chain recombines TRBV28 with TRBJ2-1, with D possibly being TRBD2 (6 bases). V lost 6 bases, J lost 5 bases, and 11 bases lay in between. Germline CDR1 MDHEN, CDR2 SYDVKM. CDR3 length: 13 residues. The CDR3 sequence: CASRASVDNEQFF. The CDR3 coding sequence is TGTGCCAGCAGGGCTAGCGTGGACAATGAGCAGTTCTTC.

CDR3 sequence: CASSRPSNQPQHF. CDR3 coding DNA: TGTGCCAGTAGTAGACCGAGCAATCAGCCCCAGCATTTT. The chain has TRBV19 and TRBJ1-5, with no clear D. Germline loops: CDR1 LNHDA, CDR2 SQIVND (reference sequence). CDR3 length: 13 residues. Trimming took 4 bases from V and 1 from J, leaving 5 bases between them.